The rows below give T cell receptor beta chains drawn from one sample of a study of human T cells and chemical hapten exposure. TCRdb reprocessed the RACE reads with MiXCR, giving one entry per CDR3 protein. This sample has over 85,000 distinct CDR3 sequences, with roughly an eighth found just once. The material sequenced was whole blood, taken in connection with sensitization to the hapten diphenylcyclopropenone (DPC). These receptors all come from a woman aged 40 to 50 with alopecia areata. Some clones in this sample may be carry-over from other donors' samples. Both conserved end residues are part of each CDR3. The D gene is left open where the match is weak. Only some rows state a clone size, as once, few, many or a class for expanded clones.

D: .; J: TRBJ1-5; V: TRBV6-2/TRBV6-3; size: .; DNA: TGTGCCAGCAGTTACACGCGGGGAGAGAATCAGCCCCAGCATTTT; CDR3: CASSYTRGENQPQHF
D: TRBD1; J: TRBJ1-2; V: TRBV12-3/TRBV12-4; size: few; DNA: TGTGCCAGCAGTCGGACAGGGGCGTATGGCTACACCTTC; CDR3: CASSRTGAYGYTF
D: .; J: TRBJ1-4; V: TRBV24-1; size: .; DNA: TGTGCCACCAGTGAGGCGGGGAATGAAAAACTGTTTTTT; CDR3: CATSEAGNEKLFF
D: .; J: TRBJ2-1; V: TRBV7-2; size: .; DNA: TGTGCCAGCAGCTTACGTGAGGGCAATGAGCAGTTCTTC; CDR3: CASSLREGNEQFF
D: .; J: TRBJ1-1; V: TRBV28; size: .; DNA: TGTGCCAGCAGTTCGATGAAGGGAGCTTTCTTT; CDR3: CASSSMKGAFF
D: .; J: TRBJ1-1; V: TRBV30; size: few; DNA: TGTGCCTGGAGTGTAGGGGTGAACACTGAAGCTTTCTTT; CDR3: CAWSVGVNTEAFF
D: .; J: TRBJ2-7; V: TRBV20-1; size: few; DNA: TGCTCCCCCCGGACCGGAGGTGGCGAGCAGTACTTC; CDR3: CSPRTGGGEQYF
D: .; J: TRBJ1-1; V: TRBV6-2/TRBV6-3; size: many; DNA: TGTGCCAGCAGTTCCTGGGTGAACACTGAAGCTTTCTTT; CDR3: CASSSWVNTEAFF
D: TRBD2; J: TRBJ2-3; V: TRBV12-5; size: many; DNA: TGTGCTAGTGGTTTCCGTCCGACTAGCGGGGGACTCACAGATACGCAGTATTTT; CDR3: CASGFRPTSGGLTDTQYF
D: .; J: TRBJ2-3; V: TRBV6-2/TRBV6-3; size: .; DNA: TGTGCCAGCAGTTACGGGACAACAGGCACAGATACGCAGTATTTT; CDR3: CASSYGTTGTDTQYF
D: TRBD2; J: TRBJ2-5; V: TRBV28; size: .; DNA: TGTGCCAGCAGTCCCTGGACTAGTAGCCAAGAGACCCAGTACTTC; CDR3: CASSPWTSSQETQYF
D: .; J: TRBJ2-7; V: TRBV6-5; size: .; DNA: TGTGCCAGCAGTAAGCTAGCGTCCGAGCAGTACTTC; CDR3: CASSKLASEQYF
D: .; J: TRBJ2-6; V: TRBV12-3/TRBV12-4; size: .; DNA: TGTGCCAGCAGTTGGACAGCGAGCTCTGGGGCCAACGTCCTGACTTTC; CDR3: CASSWTASSGANVLTF
D: TRBD1; J: TRBJ2-7; V: TRBV29-1; size: .; DNA: TGCAGCGCCCTCGGACAGGGGGCGTCCTACGAGCAGTACTTC; CDR3: CSALGQGASYEQYF
D: TRBD1; J: TRBJ2-6; V: TRBV20-1; size: .; DNA: TGCAGTGCTAGGGGGACCGGGACAGCGGTCTCTGGGGCCAACGTCCTGACTTTC; CDR3: CSARGTGTAVSGANVLTF
D: TRBD1; J: TRBJ1-5; V: TRBV6-2/TRBV6-3; size: .; DNA: TGTGCCAGCAGCACCGGGACAGGGAGCAATCAGCCCCAGCATTTT; CDR3: CASSTGTGSNQPQHF
D: .; J: TRBJ1-6; V: TRBV7-6; size: many; DNA: TGTGTATCCCGCGGACCCCTCCACTTT; CDR3: CVSRGPLHF